This TCR beta chain originates from a study of long-term antiretroviral therapy in people with HIV. The study, taken as a whole, reports: No data on ART adherence, viral resistance or therapy changes. Within the repertoire, clones expanded before ART were dominant at all time points. Compared with controls, HIV repertoires showed narrower CDR3 length ranges.

Treated in the United States were all of the participants with HIV. V shed 7 bases and J shed 1 base, with 13 bases lying between them. The CDR3 is 13 residues long. Germline CDR1 is GTSNPN and CDR2 is SVGIG (reference sequence). As to this clone: As yet, its antigen is unknown.

The run of the v3.0 immunoSEQ assay was at survey level. TCRdb's table, derived via immunoSEQ multiplex PCR, lists solely in-frame clones and lacks some. In the table there are 20,000 to 25,000 clones, roughly 80% of which are singletons. Source: unsorted PBMCs, taken 0.2 years after starting antiretroviral therapy. The receptor was derived from a woman aged 25 to 39 with HIV. The chain employs TRBV30 and TRBJ1-1, with D unclear. The CDR3 coding sequence is TGTGCCTCTCGAGACACGGGGAACACTGAAGCTTTCTTT. Its translation is CASRDTGNTEAFF. Using reference TRBV30 and TRBJ1-1 for the parts outside the CDR3, the full variable domain is SQTIHQWPATLVQPVGSPLSLECTVEGTSNPNLYWYRQAAGRGLQLLFYSVGIGQISSEVPQNLSASRPQDRQFILSSKKLLLSDSGFYLCASRDTGNTEAFFGQGTRLTVV.